The text below deals with one TCR beta chain. These data come from a study of long-term antiretroviral therapy in people with HIV. Germline loops: CDR1 MNHNS, CDR2 SASEGT. The CDR3 totals 15 residues. Trimming pared 1 base from V and 5 bases from J, leaving 12 bases between. At the survey level, the v3.0 immunoSEQ assay was run. This table comes from immunoSEQ multiplex PCR, and its TCRdb copy is limited to in-frame clones, with some not included. The profile covers about 34,000 clones, with about four fifths appearing a single time and approximately 8% taken by the ten largest. The sequencing here drew on unsorted PBMCs, taken 0.4 years before starting antiretroviral therapy. The chain is built from TRBV6-1 and TRBJ1-5; tentatively, D is TRBD1 (5 bases). The TCR comes from a man aged 18 to 35 with HIV. CDR3: CASSEDAGRDQPQHF. CDR3 coding DNA: TGTGCCAGCAGTGAAGATGCGGGGCGGGATCAGCCCCAGCATTTT.